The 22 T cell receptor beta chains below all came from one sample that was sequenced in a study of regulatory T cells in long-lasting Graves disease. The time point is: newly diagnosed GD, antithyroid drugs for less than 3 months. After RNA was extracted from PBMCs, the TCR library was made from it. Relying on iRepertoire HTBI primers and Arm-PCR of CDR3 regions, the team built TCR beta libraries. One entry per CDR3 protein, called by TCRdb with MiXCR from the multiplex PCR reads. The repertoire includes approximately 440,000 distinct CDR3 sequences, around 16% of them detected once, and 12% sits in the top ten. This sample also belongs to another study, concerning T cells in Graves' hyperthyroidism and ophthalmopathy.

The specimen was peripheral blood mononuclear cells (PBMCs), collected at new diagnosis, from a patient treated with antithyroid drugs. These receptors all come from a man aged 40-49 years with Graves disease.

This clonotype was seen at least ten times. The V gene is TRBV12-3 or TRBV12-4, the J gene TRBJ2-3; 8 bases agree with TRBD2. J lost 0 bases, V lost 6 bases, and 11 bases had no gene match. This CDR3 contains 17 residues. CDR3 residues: CASSHPVAGKSTDTQYF. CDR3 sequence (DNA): TGTGCCAGCAGCCATCCCGTAGCGGGAAAAAGCACAGATACGCAGTATTTT.

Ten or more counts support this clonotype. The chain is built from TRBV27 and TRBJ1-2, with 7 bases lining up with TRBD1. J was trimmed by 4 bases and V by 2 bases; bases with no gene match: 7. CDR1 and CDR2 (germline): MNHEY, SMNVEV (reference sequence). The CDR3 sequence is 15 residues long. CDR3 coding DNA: TGTGCCAGCAGTTTAACCGGACAGGTCCTCTATGGCTACACCTTC. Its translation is CASSLTGQVLYGYTF.

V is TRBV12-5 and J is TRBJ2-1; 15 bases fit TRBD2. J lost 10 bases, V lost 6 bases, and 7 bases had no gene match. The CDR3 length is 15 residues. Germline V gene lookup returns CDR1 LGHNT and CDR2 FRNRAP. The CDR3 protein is CASGPGLAGGSEQFF. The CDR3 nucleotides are TGTGCTAGTGGCCCCGGACTAGCGGGAGGGTCCGAGCAGTTCTTC.

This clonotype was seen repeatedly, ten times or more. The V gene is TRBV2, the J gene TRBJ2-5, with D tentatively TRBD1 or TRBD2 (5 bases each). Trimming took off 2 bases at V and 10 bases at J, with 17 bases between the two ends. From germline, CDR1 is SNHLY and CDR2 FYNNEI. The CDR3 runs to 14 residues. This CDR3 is CASSESRGPYGQYF. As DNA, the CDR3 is TGTGCCAGCAGTGAAAGTCGGGGACCCTACGGCCAGTACTTC.

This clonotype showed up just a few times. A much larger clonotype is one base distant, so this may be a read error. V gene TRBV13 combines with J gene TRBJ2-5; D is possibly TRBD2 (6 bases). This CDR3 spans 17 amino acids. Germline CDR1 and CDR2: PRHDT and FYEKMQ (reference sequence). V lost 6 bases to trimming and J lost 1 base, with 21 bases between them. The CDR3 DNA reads TGTGCCAGCAGTATTAGCGGTGGGAGACACACCCAAGAGACCCAGTACTTC. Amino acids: CASSISGGRHTQETQYF.

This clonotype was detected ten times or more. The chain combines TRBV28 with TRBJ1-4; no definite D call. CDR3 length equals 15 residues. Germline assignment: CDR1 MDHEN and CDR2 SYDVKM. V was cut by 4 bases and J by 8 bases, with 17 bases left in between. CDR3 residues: CASSWGVGSEEKLFF. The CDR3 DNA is TGTGCCAGCAGTTGGGGAGTCGGGTCGGAGGAAAAACTGTTTTTT.

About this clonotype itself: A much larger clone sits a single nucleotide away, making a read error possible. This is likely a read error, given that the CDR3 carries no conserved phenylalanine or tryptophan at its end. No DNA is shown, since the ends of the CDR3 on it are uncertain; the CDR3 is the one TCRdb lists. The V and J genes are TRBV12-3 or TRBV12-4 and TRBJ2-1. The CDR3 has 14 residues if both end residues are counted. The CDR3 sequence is CASSTGYREDTQYL.

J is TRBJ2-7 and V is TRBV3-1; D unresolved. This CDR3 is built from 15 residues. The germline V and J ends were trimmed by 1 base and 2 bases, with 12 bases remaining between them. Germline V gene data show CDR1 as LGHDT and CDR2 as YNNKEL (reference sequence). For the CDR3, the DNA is TGTGCCAGCAGCCAAGTCCCAGGCCAGACCTACGAGCAGTACTTC. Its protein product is CASSQVPGQTYEQYF.

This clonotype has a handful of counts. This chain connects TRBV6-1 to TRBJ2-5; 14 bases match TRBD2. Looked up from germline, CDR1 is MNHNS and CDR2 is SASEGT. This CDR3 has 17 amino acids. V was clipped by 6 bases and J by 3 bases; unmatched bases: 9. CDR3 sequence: CASRLQPGLAGEETQYF. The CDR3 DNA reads TGTGCCAGCAGACTCCAACCGGGACTAGCGGGAGAAGAGACCCAGTACTTC.

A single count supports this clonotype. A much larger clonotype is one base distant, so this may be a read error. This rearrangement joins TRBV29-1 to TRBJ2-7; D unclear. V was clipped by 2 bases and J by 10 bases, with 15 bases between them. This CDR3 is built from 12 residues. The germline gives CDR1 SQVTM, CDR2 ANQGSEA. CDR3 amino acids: CSVEPGEEAQYF. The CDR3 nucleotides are TGCAGCGTTGAACCCGGAGAAGAGGCCCAGTACTTC.

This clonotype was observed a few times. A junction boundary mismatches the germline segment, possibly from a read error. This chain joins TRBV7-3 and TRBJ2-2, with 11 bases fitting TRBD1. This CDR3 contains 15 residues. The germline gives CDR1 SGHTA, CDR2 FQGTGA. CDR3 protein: CASSLGTGGTEELFF. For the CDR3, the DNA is TGTGCCAGCAGCTTAGGGACAGGGGGTACCGAGGAGCTGTTTTTT.

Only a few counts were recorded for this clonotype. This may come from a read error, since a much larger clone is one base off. The CDR3 sequence is CASSNQGASAFF. The CDR3 DNA is TGTGCCAGCAGTAATCAGGGGGCGTCGGCTTTCTTT. The chain employs TRBV28 and TRBJ1-1; TRBD1 aligns across 8 bases. CDR1 is MDHEN and CDR2 is SYDVKM in the germline V gene. The CDR3 length is 12 residues. The V segment lost 5 bases and the J segment 11 bases; nucleotides outside the gene matches: 7.

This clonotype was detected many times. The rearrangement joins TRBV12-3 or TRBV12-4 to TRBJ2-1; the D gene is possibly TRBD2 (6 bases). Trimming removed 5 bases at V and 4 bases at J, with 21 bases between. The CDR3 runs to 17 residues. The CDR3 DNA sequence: TGTGCCAGCAGTCGGCGGGGAGACAGCCAGAGATACAATGAGCAGTTCTTC. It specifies CASSRRGDSQRYNEQFF.

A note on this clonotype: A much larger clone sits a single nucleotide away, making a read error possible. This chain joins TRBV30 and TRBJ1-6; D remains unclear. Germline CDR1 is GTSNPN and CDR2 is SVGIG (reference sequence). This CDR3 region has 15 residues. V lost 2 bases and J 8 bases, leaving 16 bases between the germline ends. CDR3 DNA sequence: TGTGCCTGGAGTTCTCCACACGGGAGATATTCACCCCTCCACTTT. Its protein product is CAWSSPHGRYSPLHF.

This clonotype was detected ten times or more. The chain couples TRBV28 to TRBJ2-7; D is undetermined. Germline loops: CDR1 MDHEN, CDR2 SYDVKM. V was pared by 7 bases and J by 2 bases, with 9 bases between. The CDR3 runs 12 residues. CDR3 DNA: TGTGCCAGCAAAGGCAGTACCTACGAGCAGTACTTC. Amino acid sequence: CASKGSTYEQYF.

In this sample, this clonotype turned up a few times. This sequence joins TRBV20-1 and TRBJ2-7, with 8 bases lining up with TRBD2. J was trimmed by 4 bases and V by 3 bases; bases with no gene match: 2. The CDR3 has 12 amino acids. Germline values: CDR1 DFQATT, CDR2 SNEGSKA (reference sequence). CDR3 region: CSASGGGYEQYF. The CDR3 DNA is TGCAGTGCTAGCGGGGGGGGGTACGAGCAGTACTTC.

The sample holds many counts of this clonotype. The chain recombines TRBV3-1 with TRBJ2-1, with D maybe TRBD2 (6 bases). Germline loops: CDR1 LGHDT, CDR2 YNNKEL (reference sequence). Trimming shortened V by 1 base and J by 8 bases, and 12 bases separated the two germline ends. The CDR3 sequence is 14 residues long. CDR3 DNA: TGTGCCAGCAGCCAAGCCCGGGGGACCCATGAGCAGTTCTTC. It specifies CASSQARGTHEQFF.

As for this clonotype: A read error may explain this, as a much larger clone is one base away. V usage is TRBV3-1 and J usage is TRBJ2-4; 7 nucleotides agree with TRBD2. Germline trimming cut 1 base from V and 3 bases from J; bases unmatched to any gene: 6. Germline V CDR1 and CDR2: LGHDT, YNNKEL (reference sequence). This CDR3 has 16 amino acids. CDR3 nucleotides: TGTGCCAGCAGCCAAGTATCAGGACTAGGCAAAAACATTCAGTACTTC. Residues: CASSQVSGLGKNIQYF.

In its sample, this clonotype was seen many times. CDR3 sequence: CASSQEIRDEQFF. The CDR3, as DNA: TGTGCCAGCAGCCAAGAGATCCGTGATGAGCAGTTCTTC. The chain joins TRBV3-1 to TRBJ2-1; D call uncertain. The germline V gene encodes CDR1 LGHDT and CDR2 YNNKEL (reference sequence). This CDR3 contains 13 residues. Trimming removed 0 bases from V and 8 bases from J, with 8 bases in between.

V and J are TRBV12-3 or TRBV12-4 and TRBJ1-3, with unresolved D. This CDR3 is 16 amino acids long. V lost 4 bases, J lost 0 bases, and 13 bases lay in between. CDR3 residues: CASSSLTPNSGNTIYF. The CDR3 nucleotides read TGTGCCAGCAGTTCCCTGACACCGAACTCTGGAAACACCATATATTTT.

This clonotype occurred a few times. CDR3: CASSMGSGTSGYTDTQYF. The CDR3 nucleotides read TGTGCCAGTAGTATGGGCTCCGGGACTAGCGGATACACAGATACGCAGTATTTT. This chain links TRBV19 with TRBJ2-3; 11 nucleotides align to TRBD2. Unmatched junction bases numbered 10, after V lost 3 bases and J lost 2 bases. The CDR3 runs 18 residues. Germline CDR1 reads LNHDA; CDR2 reads SQIVND (reference sequence).

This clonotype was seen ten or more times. Here the CDR3 reads CASSYSIGDTGELFF. CDR3 in DNA: TGTGCCAGCAGTTACTCGATCGGGGACACCGGGGAGCTGTTTTTT. V is TRBV6-6 and J is TRBJ2-2, with a weak D call TRBD2 (5 bases). The germline V gene encodes CDR1 MNHNY and CDR2 SVGAGI (reference sequence). Trimming pared 0 bases from V and 3 bases from J, leaving 8 bases between. This CDR3 comprises 15 residues.